This T cell receptor beta chain was recorded in a study of T cell changes during pregnancy in multiple sclerosis. TCRdb's table, derived via immunoSEQ multiplex PCR, lists solely in-frame clones and lacks some. The sample includes approximately 130,000 clones, around 95% of them seen just once. This clonotype was obtained from a female donor with multiple sclerosis, enrolled in a pregnancy study. Specimen: peripheral blood, collected after pregnancy.

CDR3 sequence (DNA): TGTGCCAGCAGTTTCAATAGCGGGAGCCCCTACGAGCAGTACTTC. This sequence encodes CASSFNSGSPYEQYF. The chain links TRBV27 to TRBJ2-7, with 9 bases that match TRBD2. Germline CDR1 reads MNHEY; CDR2 reads SMNVEV (reference sequence). Losses at the gene ends were 3 bases for V and 2 bases for J; bases not matched to a gene: 5. This CDR3 has 15 amino acids.